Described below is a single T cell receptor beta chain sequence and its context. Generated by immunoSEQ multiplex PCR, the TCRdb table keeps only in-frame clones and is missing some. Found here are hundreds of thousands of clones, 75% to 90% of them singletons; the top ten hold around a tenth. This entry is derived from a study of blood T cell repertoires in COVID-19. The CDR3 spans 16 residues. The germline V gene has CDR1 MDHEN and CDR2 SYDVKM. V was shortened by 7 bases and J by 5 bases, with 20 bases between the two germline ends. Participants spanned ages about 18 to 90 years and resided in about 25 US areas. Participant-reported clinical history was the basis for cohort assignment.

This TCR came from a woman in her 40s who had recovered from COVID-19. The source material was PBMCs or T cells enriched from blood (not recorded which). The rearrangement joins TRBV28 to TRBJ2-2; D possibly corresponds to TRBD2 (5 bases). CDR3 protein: CASTPSWALGTGELFF. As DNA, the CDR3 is TGTGCCAGCACTCCATCTTGGGCACTAGGGACCGGGGAGCTGTTTTTT.